This TCR beta chain was retrieved from a study of shared clonotypes between healthy human individuals (TCRdb year 2020). With regard to the full study: The cohort comprised a couple of women and a few men aged 18 to 49 years. Between about 0.85 and 9.5 billion PBMCs per donor were obtained by leukapheresis. To estimate repertoire size and how much clonotypes are shared between individuals, the study performed deep sequencing of blood TCR repertoires from about 5 healthy adults. For each donor, three plates each were used for CD4 naive and CD4 memory, two plates were used for CD8 naive, and one plate was used for CD8 memory. To increase sequencing depth and limit assay-specific biases, different laboratories used diverse techniques to prepare libraries and sequence TCR repertoires. On the study overall, not on this receptor specifically: Sampling was restricted to blood, and TCR repertoires in tissue are likely to differ from TCR repertoires in blood. Compared with non-shared clonotypes, clonotypes shared by all four sorted-subset donors had higher generation probabilities. Based on pairwise subsampling, the degree of clonotype sharing among donors was expected to be affected by sequencing depth. Estimated clonotype richness was generally larger for naive than for memory subsets. The small number of donors limited the genetic and exposure-history diversity represented. When a handful of donors were compared, the shared fraction of clonotypes was about 5.4% for naive CD4, about 4% for naive CD8, roughly 2.5% for memory CD4, and 0.3% to 0.5% for memory CD8. Rarefaction of sorted-subset datasets indicated incomplete sequencing despite the large sequencing depth.

The CDR3 runs 16 amino acids, cysteine and phenylalanine included. Just CDR3 DNA is preserved here, 48 bases in frame from base 1. The germline V gene supplies CDR1 SGHVS and CDR2 FNYEAQ. Germline trimming: 2 bases from V, 2 bases from J; junction bases outside gene matches: 7. Using the deep immunoSEQ assay, TCR CDR3 regions were amplified from genomic DNA by multiplex PCR. Genomic DNA extracted from each cell subset was distributed evenly over all wells of several immunoSEQ 96-well plates, and each plate served as one replicate. For sorted subsets, 200 to 250 ng of genomic DNA, equivalent to 25,000 to 30,000 T cell genomes, went into each replicate PCR. The purified libraries were quantified using a Qubit 3.0 fluorometer, sized with a Bioanalyzer 2100, and then quantified again using the KAPA Library Quantification kit. A separate single-read 150-cycle Illumina NextSeq 550 flow cell was used to sequence each immunoSEQ 96-well plate. On the authors' methods: The immunoSEQ output contained only junctional sequences without quality scores, so filtering could not match that applied to full-length reads. To assign V/J genes and CDR3, sequences were annotated against IMGT germline references using PyIR, a Python wrapper for IgBLAST v1.9. Reads with weak V/J assignments (E-value above 1e-6), missing CDR3, stop codons, out-of-frame junctions, or ambiguous translated residues were removed. V3J clonotypes were defined as sequences sharing the same inferred V gene, J gene, and CDR3 amino acid sequence. Percentage overlap between repertoires was calculated by dividing the number of shared unique clonotypes by the size of the smaller repertoire. RTK rarefaction, the Chao1 estimator, and Recon v2.1 estimates of unobserved clonotypes were used to assess repertoire richness. Generation probabilities were computed with OLGA for all TCRbeta clonotypes obtained by the gDNA method from a few donors. Sourced from immuneACCESS, this table was stored by TCRdb with only in-frame sequences that have V and J called. A share of the clones is absent; for the studies checked, an unresolved V gene accounts for under half, and the remainder has no known explanation. V and J calls and clone size are copied from that table; D and trimming were computed from the DNA. Counted in this sample were about 2.1 million clones; just over 90% of them appeared once. The ten largest account for 1.5% to 2% of the sample.

For the CD8 naive samples, CD45RO-negative cells were positively selected for CCR7, yielding a CD45RA+CCR7+ population from which TemRA cells were excluded. The donors were healthy, HIV-negative adults with no recently reported acute infections or vaccinations. All donors were Caucasian adults living in Nashville, Tennessee, USA. Blood was collected by leukapheresis, and PBMCs were isolated by Ficoll-Histopaque density gradient centrifugation and then cryopreserved in liquid nitrogen vapor phase. Analytical flow cytometry was used to check the purity and quantity of each magnetically sorted T cell population. Each sorted fraction had its genomic DNA isolated and then quantified by UV absorbance on a Nanodrop 2000c. Points on this clone: The antigen it recognizes is unknown. Base qualities were left out, and no much larger clone turns up one base away.

The sequence came from a man aged 18 to 29 in good health. Some clones in this sample may be carry-over from other donors' samples. This sequence uses TRBV7-6 and TRBJ2-7; TRBD1 lines up with 9 middle nucleotides. The sequencing sample was made of naive CD8+ T cells from PBMCs. The sample's cell subset or site label, in plain terms: CD45RA+CCR7+. The CDR3 reads as follows: CASSLLGTGRTYEQYF. The DNA sequence is TGTGCCAGCAGCTTATTAGGGACAGGGAGGACCTACGAGCAGTACTTC.